What follows is one TCR beta chain and its context. Its antigen is undetermined. With 1 base removed from V and 2 bases from J, the gap between germline ends came to 6 bases. CDR1 is SGHTA, CDR2 FQGTGA, per germline. The CDR3 is 14 residues long. The source of the sample is a study of shared clonotypes between healthy human individuals. About the study: Each donor's CD8 memory used one plate, CD8 naive two, each CD4 subset three. Study-wide results and limits: Naive CD4 clonotypes overlapped across a few donors at roughly 5.1%.

A split of CD4+ cells into CD45RA+ naive and CD45RA-negative memory subsets was performed. Genomic DNA per cell subset filled all wells of several immunoSEQ plates. TCRdb's copy holds only in-frame clones and misses some; the assay was immunoSEQ multiplex PCR. The sample yields over a million clones, more than 95% seen once. The sample comprised naive CD4+ T cells sorted from blood. Noted subset: CD45RA+ positively selected. This chain uses TRBV7-3 with TRBJ2-1; D is ambiguous. This TCR was sampled from a man in his thirties or forties in good health. CDR3 coding DNA: TGTGCCAGCAGCTTAAGCGAGCCCTACAATGAGCAGTTCTTC. Its translation is CASSLSEPYNEQFF.